Listed here are 10 T cell receptor beta chains from one sample, sequenced in a study of PD-L1 blockade in urothelial cancer. Time point in this sample: peripheral blood 6 weeks after treatment start. Libraries were prepared by immunoSEQ multiplex PCR; TCRdb keeps only in-frame clonotypes and omits some of them. The sample lists some 120,000 clones; roughly 91% were seen once. Sample: PBMCs, taken around atezolizumab (anti-PD-L1) treatment. Receptors originate from a man in his fifties or sixties with urothelial cancer.

This clone has a handful of counts. The rearrangement joins TRBV27 to TRBJ1-1; tentatively, D is TRBD1 (6 bases). There are 13 residues in the CDR3. With 5 bases removed from V and 5 bases from J, the gap between germline ends came to 12 bases. Germline V lookup: CDR1 MNHEY, CDR2 SMNVEV (reference sequence). The CDR3 coding sequence is TGTGCCAGCAGTCCAAGACAGGTTACTGAAGCTTTCTTT. It specifies CASSPRQVTEAFF.

The chain combines TRBV5-5 with TRBJ1-1; TRBD1 matches at 8 bases. CDR3 length: 16 residues. J lost 2 bases, V lost 2 bases, and 8 bases had no gene match. Germline loops: CDR1 SGHKS, CDR2 YYEKEE (reference sequence). CDR3 loop: CASSLVGTGYNTEAFF. The CDR3 nucleotides are TGTGCCAGCAGCTTAGTAGGGACAGGTTATAACACTGAAGCTTTCTTT.

The CDR3 nucleotides read TGTGCCAGCAGGCGGGACAGGGGGGACTACGAGCAGTACTTC. Its protein product is CASRRDRGDYEQYF. The chain carries TRBV6-5 and TRBJ2-7; the match to TRBD1 covers 11 bases. The V and J ends lost 6 bases and 3 bases, in that order; junction bases with no gene match: 4. CDR3 size: 14 residues. The germline V gene has CDR1 MNHEY and CDR2 SVGAGI.

The rearrangement joins TRBV4-1 to TRBJ2-5; 13 bases line up with TRBD2. The V segment lost 0 bases and the J segment 6 bases; nucleotides outside the gene matches: 4. From germline, CDR1 is MGHRA and CDR2 YSYEKL. CDR3 length: 16 residues. The CDR3: CASSQDETSGRKTQYF. The CDR3 DNA is TGCGCCAGCAGCCAAGATGAGACTAGCGGGAGGAAGACCCAGTACTTC.

CDR3 DNA sequence: TGTGCCAGCAGCTTACTAGCGGGGGGCGATGAGCAGTTCTTC. Translation: CASSLLAGGDEQFF. The V call is TRBV7-9, the J call TRBJ2-1, with TRBD2 matching 11 bases. Trimming at V came to 2 bases and at J to 8 bases, leaving 2 bases not matched to a gene. Germline V lookup: CDR1 SEHNR, CDR2 FQNEAQ (reference sequence). The CDR3 consists of 14 residues.

This clone was detected once. The gene calls are TRBV5-6 and TRBJ1-1, with D tentatively TRBD1 (6 bases). The CDR3 length is 15 residues. Trimming removed 2 bases from V and 5 bases from J, with 16 bases in between. The germline gives CDR1 SGHDT, CDR2 YYEEEE. The CDR3 DNA reads TGTGCCAGCAGCTTAGTACAGGGAACGGTTACTGAAGCTTTCTTT. This encodes CASSLVQGTVTEAFF.

V gene TRBV9 combines with J gene TRBJ2-7; possible D gene TRBD1, 6 bases. CDR3 length: 15 amino acids. CDR1 and CDR2 from the germline V gene are SGDLS and YYNGEE. V was trimmed by 3 bases and J by 6 bases, leaving 19 bases between them. The CDR3 DNA follows: TGTGCCAGCAGCGCTGTGGGGGACACGGGGCGCGAGCAGTACTTC. It is translated as CASSAVGDTGREQYF.

This chain connects TRBV2 to TRBJ1-2; 10 nucleotides match TRBD1. The germline CDR1 and CDR2 sequences are SNHLY and FYNNEI. This CDR3 spans 13 amino acids. Unmatched junction bases numbered 3, after V lost 5 bases and J lost 6 bases. The CDR3 loop is CASSRQGADGYTF. CDR3 in DNA: TGTGCCAGCAGTCGACAGGGGGCGGATGGCTACACCTTC.

The chain has TRBV6-1 and TRBJ2-1, with a possible D match to TRBD2 (7 bases). The CDR3 is 15 amino acids. The germline V gene encodes CDR1 MNHNS and CDR2 SASEGT. Trimming stripped 4 bases from V and 8 bases from J, with 18 bases between. The DNA of the CDR3 is TGTGCCAGCAGTGTTCACTGGAGGGGGGGCTATGAGCAGTTCTTC. This sequence encodes CASSVHWRGGYEQFF.

This chain connects TRBV11-3 to TRBJ1-4; the D is unclear. Germline assignment: CDR1 SGHNT and CDR2 YENEEA. The germline V and J ends were trimmed by 5 bases and 8 bases, with 9 bases remaining between them. There are 12 residues in the CDR3. CDR3 loop: CASSRTEEKLFF. The CDR3, as DNA: TGTGCCAGCAGCCGAACGGAGGAAAAACTGTTTTTT.